This record concerns one TCR beta chain sequence. In each case, RNA was isolated and then reverse transcribed into cDNA as the sequencing template. Using immunoSEQ multiplex PCR, the repertoire was profiled, and TCRdb retains in-frame clones only, with some absent. The sample lists roughly 65,000 clones, approximately 46% occurring once. This sample stems from a study of CD8+ T cells in alopecia areata. This CDR3 region has 13 residues. Germline CDR1 and CDR2: SGHVS and FNYEAQ. The V and J ends lost 0 bases and 4 bases respectively, with 7 bases between them. This sequence joins TRBV7-6 and TRBJ2-7; D is undetermined. The source is a human donor with alopecia areata. Sample: CD8+ T cells sorted from blood, taken at week 0. CDR3 coding DNA: TGTGCCAGCAGCTTAGCACCCCTTTACGAGCAGTACTTC. Its protein is CASSLAPLYEQYF.